The 17 T cell receptor beta chains presented below share a single source sample, sequenced in a study of blood T cells in healthy people across ages. With a J-beta primer mix and a sample-barcoded 5' primer, a second PCR ran roughly 7 to 11 cycles. Each CDR3 protein gets one entry after TCRdb re-called the 5' RACE reads with MiXCR. The sample has about a million distinct CDR3 sequences, about 53% seen once. Sequencing was performed on blood. The receptors were sampled from a woman in her fifties or sixties in good health.

V is TRBV5-1 and J is TRBJ2-1; maybe TRBD2 (6 bases). The ends were cut back, 1 base at V and 5 bases at J, with 16 bases in the middle. The germline V gene has CDR1 SGHRS and CDR2 YFSETQ. The CDR3 length is 16 residues. CDR3 coding DNA: TGCGCCAGCAGCTTGCCCACCGGAGGGAGTGACAATGAGCAGTTCTTC. This codes for CASSLPTGGSDNEQFF.

V is TRBV28 and J is TRBJ1-2; 7 nucleotides match TRBD1. The CDR3 is made up of 14 amino acids. With V trimmed by 5 bases and J by 2 bases, 5 bases remained unmatched. The germline V gene encodes CDR1 MDHEN and CDR2 SYDVKM. The CDR3 sequence: CASSPPQGNYGYTF. The CDR3 DNA is TGTGCCAGCAGTCCTCCACAGGGGAACTATGGCTACACCTTC.

The V and J genes are TRBV6-1 and TRBJ2-7; D possibly corresponds to TRBD2 (6 bases). The germline V gene has CDR1 MNHNS and CDR2 SASEGT. The V and J ends lost 7 bases and 3 bases respectively, with 19 bases between them. The CDR3 consists of 15 residues. The CDR3 here is CASIRLGSTGYEQYF. DNA of the CDR3: TGTGCCAGCATCAGACTAGGGTCGACTGGCTACGAGCAGTACTTC.

CDR3 nucleotides: TGTGCCAGCACCCCCGGGACAGGACAAGAGACCCAGTACTTC. This translates into CASTPGTGQETQYF. The V and J genes are TRBV28 and TRBJ2-5; 8 bases align to TRBD1. J gave up 2 bases and V 7 bases, and 6 bases lay outside the gene matches. The CDR3 consists of 14 residues. Germline V CDR1 and CDR2: MDHEN, SYDVKM. Full variable domain (outside the CDR3, taken from reference TRBV28 and TRBJ2-5): DVKVTQSSRYLVKRTGEKVFLECVQDMDHENMFWYRQDPGLGLRLIYFSYDVKMKEKGDIPEGYSVSREKKERFSLILESASTNQTSMYLCASTPGTGQETQYFGPGTRLLVL.

The J gene is TRBJ2-3, the V gene TRBV29-1, with D unclear. Germline-derived CDR1 and CDR2 are SQVTM and ANQGSEA. The germline V and J ends were trimmed by 4 bases and 0 bases, with 14 bases remaining between them. The CDR3 consists of 15 residues. The CDR3 reads CSVVDGPYSTDTQYF. As DNA, the CDR3 is TGCAGCGTTGTGGACGGTCCGTATAGCACAGATACGCAGTATTTT.

V usage is TRBV20-1 and J usage is TRBJ1-5; 8 bases fit TRBD1. Per germline, CDR1 DFQATT and CDR2 SNEGSKA (reference sequence). CDR3 length: 14 amino acids. V shed 3 bases and J 3 bases; nucleotides not matched to a gene: 4. The CDR3 sequence is CSARETGDNQPQHF. CDR3 in DNA: TGCAGTGCTAGGGAGACAGGGGACAATCAGCCCCAGCATTTT.

The chain employs TRBV20-1 and TRBJ1-5; 7 bases agree with TRBD1. The CDR3 consists of 16 residues. The junction had 9 bases not matched to a gene; V was cut back by 4 bases and J by 0 bases. Germline loops: CDR1 DFQATT, CDR2 SNEGSKA (reference sequence). The CDR3: CSAKELGTDSNQPQHF. The CDR3 DNA follows: TGCAGTGCTAAGGAGTTGGGGACAGATAGCAATCAGCCCCAGCATTTT.

This sequence joins TRBV5-1 and TRBJ2-7, with 7 bases lining up with TRBD1. V shed 4 bases, J shed 5 bases, and the junction held 6 bases outside the gene matches. Germline CDR1 reads SGHRS; CDR2 reads YFSETQ. This CDR3 is built from 13 residues. CDR3 in DNA: TGCGCCAGCAGCCCAGGGACAGCCCACGAGCAGTACTTC. Protein product: CASSPGTAHEQYF.

In this sample, this clonotype turned up a few times. The chain uses TRBV4-2 and TRBJ2-1; TRBD2 agrees at 12 bases. V shed 3 bases, J shed 4 bases, and the junction held 7 bases outside the gene matches. Germline loops: CDR1 LGHNA, CDR2 YNFKEQ. The CDR3 is made up of 17 amino acids. As DNA, the CDR3 is TGTGCCAGCAGCCAGGTTGGGACTAGCGGGCCTTACAATGAGCAGTTCTTC. Translation: CASSQVGTSGPYNEQFF.

The CDR3 here is CASSVGQSNTEAFF. The CDR3 DNA follows: TGTGCCAGCAGCGTAGGGCAGTCGAACACTGAAGCTTTCTTT. The V and J genes are TRBV9 and TRBJ1-1, with D unresolved. Between the trimmed V and J ends, which lost 0 bases and 1 base, there was a span of 7 bases. Germline V gives CDR1 SGDLS, CDR2 YYNGEE. The CDR3 has 14 amino acids.

The rearrangement links TRBV28 to TRBJ2-1; 7 nucleotides match TRBD2. Trimming took 6 bases from V and 7 from J; bases not matched to a gene: 12. This CDR3 is 15 amino acids long. From germline, CDR1 is MDHEN and CDR2 SYDVKM. CDR3 sequence reads: CASRVGGTLSNEQFF. CDR3 nucleotide sequence: TGTGCCAGCAGGGTCGGGGGGACTCTGAGTAATGAGCAGTTCTTC.

V and J are TRBV4-1 and TRBJ2-4; TRBD2 agrees at 7 bases. The J call may be faulty, since TRBJ2-7 better matches the DNA end. Looked up from germline, CDR1 is MGHRA and CDR2 is YSYEKL. CDR3 length: 15 residues. For the CDR3, the DNA is TGCGCCAGCAGCCAAGTAGCTAGCGGAACCCACGAGCAGTACTTC. It is translated as CASSQVASGTHEQYF.

This clonotype appeared a few times. The gene calls are TRBV12-3 or TRBV12-4 and TRBJ2-7, with TRBD2 identical over 11 bases. The trim removed 6 bases at V and 2 bases at J, leaving 6 bases unmatched. There are 15 residues in the CDR3. CDR3 region: CASSRSGRVPYEQYF. CDR3 nucleotides: TGTGCCAGCAGCCGTAGCGGGAGGGTCCCCTACGAGCAGTACTTC.

V is TRBV27 and J is TRBJ2-7; D remains unclear. This CDR3 has 11 amino acids. Germline CDR1 reads MNHEY; CDR2 reads SMNVEV (reference sequence). V was pared by 6 bases and J by 6 bases, with 9 bases between. In DNA form, the CDR3 reads TGTGCCAGCAGCATTGGATGCGAGCAGTACTTC. Its translation: CASSIGCEQYF.

This clonotype was observed a handful of times. The rearrangement joins TRBV5-1 to TRBJ2-5, with 7 bases aligning to TRBD2. The germline CDR1 and CDR2 sequences are SGHRS and YFSETQ. The junction had 13 bases not matched to a gene; V was cut back by 4 bases and J by 1 base. There are 17 residues in the CDR3. The CDR3 loop reads CASSPASSGPPQETQYF. CDR3 DNA: TGCGCCAGCAGCCCCGCGTCTAGCGGACCTCCCCAAGAGACCCAGTACTTC.

The chain uses TRBV5-1 and TRBJ2-3; D remains ambiguous. The CDR3 has 14 residues. Deletions cut 2 bases from V and 2 bases from J, with 9 bases between. Germline loops: CDR1 SGHRS, CDR2 YFSETQ. CDR3 loop: CASSLDSHTDTQYF. The CDR3, as DNA: TGCGCCAGCAGCTTAGACTCACACACAGATACGCAGTATTTT.

The chain couples TRBV21-1 to TRBJ1-1. TRBV21-1 represents a pseudogene. The CDR3 contains 17 residues. DNA of the CDR3: TGTGCCAGCAGCAAAGAGGGTCTCCGGCTTATAAACACTGAAGCTTTCTTT. This sequence encodes CASSKEGLRLINTEAFF.